These 2 T cell receptor beta chains originate from one sample sequenced in a study of blood T cell repertoires in COVID-19. The assay was immunoSEQ multiplex PCR, and TCRdb's table has in-frame clones only and misses some. The table has 60,000 to 80,000 clones, 65% to 90% seen once. Sequenced input: peripheral blood. The receptors shown here come from a man aged 50-60 years with acute or convalescent COVID-19.

The V and J genes are TRBV4-1 and TRBJ1-1; D ambiguous. Germline-derived CDR1 and CDR2 are MGHRA and YSYEKL. The CDR3 loop spans 15 amino acids. V was cut by 4 bases and J by 6 bases, with 18 bases left in between. In nucleotides, the CDR3 is TGCGCCAGCAGCCGAGAACAGACCCAAGGCGCTGAAGCTTTCTTT. Translation gives CASSREQTQGAEAFF.

The chain joins TRBV6-6 to TRBJ1-5, with D tentatively TRBD1 (6 bases). Germline loops: CDR1 MNHNY, CDR2 SVGAGI (reference sequence). With 4 bases removed from V and 3 bases from J, the gap between germline ends came to 10 bases. This CDR3 has 14 residues. CDR3 loop: CASSLDRPNQPQHF. The DNA of the CDR3 is TGTGCCAGCAGTTTGGACAGACCCAATCAGCCCCAGCATTTT.